The 17 T cell receptor beta chains presented below share a single source sample, sequenced in a study of CD8+CD57+ T cells in acquired aplastic anemia. Using genomic DNA as the template, TCR beta VDJ and CDR3 profiling was carried out. TCRdb passed the reads through MiXCR, listing each CDR3 protein once. This repertoire shows about 220,000 distinct CDR3 sequences, approximately 50% found once; its top ten account for 6.5% to 10%. An expansion of CD8+CD57+ cells by flow cytometry had been shown in patients chosen for sequencing. What was sequenced was sorted CD4+, CD8+, or CD8+CD57+ T cells (not recorded which) from PBMCs. The receptors derive from a human donor with aplastic anemia.

This clonotype was detected ten times or more. The V and J genes are TRBV7-9 and TRBJ1-1, with 7 positions matching TRBD1. Unmatched junction bases numbered 7, after V lost 5 bases and J lost 4 bases. The CDR3 consists of 14 residues. The germline CDR1 and CDR2 sequences are SEHNR and FQNEAQ (reference sequence). CDR3 region: CASSGRQGFTEAFF. Written as DNA, the CDR3 is TGTGCCAGCAGCGGAAGACAGGGTTTCACTGAAGCTTTCTTT.

The chain is built from TRBV11-2 and TRBJ2-7; D not resolved. The CDR3 loop spans 12 amino acids. Germline V gene lookup returns CDR1 SGHAT and CDR2 FQNNGV. The V end lost 5 bases, the J end lost 6 bases, and 11 bases lay between the germline ends. The CDR3 DNA is TGTGCCAGCAGCGGAACACCGTCCGAGCAGTACTTC. Its translation is CASSGTPSEQYF.

There are many counts of this clonotype. The J gene is TRBJ2-1, the V gene TRBV7-8, with 12 bases identical to TRBD2. This CDR3 spans 17 amino acids. V trimming: 1 base; J trimming: 4 bases; junction bases outside the gene matches: 5. The germline gives CDR1 SGHVS, CDR2 FQNEAQ. Here the CDR3 DNA reads TGTGCCAGCAGCTTAGGCCCACTAGCGGGAGGATACAATGAGCAGTTCTTC. Its protein is CASSLGPLAGGYNEQFF.

This clonotype appeared many times. The chain uses TRBV13 and TRBJ1-6; weak D call: TRBD1 (5 bases). The CDR3 spans 15 residues. The germline gives CDR1 PRHDT, CDR2 FYEKMQ (reference sequence). Between the trimmed V and J ends, which lost 2 bases and 8 bases, there was a span of 13 bases. CDR3 nucleotide sequence: TGTGCCAGCAGCTTACGAGGGTCGGGACATTCACCCCTCCACTTT. Protein sequence: CASSLRGSGHSPLHF.

J is TRBJ2-7 and V is TRBV7-2; 8 nucleotides align to TRBD2. The length of the CDR3 is 15 residues. After removal of 6 bases from V and 3 bases from J, the junction contained 10 bases not matched to a gene. Per the germline V gene, CDR1 is SGHTA and CDR2 is FQGNSA. CDR3 sequence: CASRVGSGGVYEQYF. In DNA form, the CDR3 reads TGTGCCAGCAGGGTGGGGAGCGGGGGTGTCTACGAGCAGTACTTC.

With regard to this clonotype: The junction differs from germline at one of its ends, possibly a read error. The chain carries TRBV2 and TRBJ1-6; 7 bases match TRBD1. The CDR3 is 18 amino acids. Germline-derived CDR1 and CDR2 are SNHLY and FYNNEI. The CDR3 region is CAGPRRPPQGRYNSPLHF. In DNA form, the CDR3 reads TGTGCCGGCCCGAGGAGACCTCCACAGGGGCGTTATAACTCACCCCTCCACTTT.

This clonotype was seen many times. This sequence joins TRBV20-1 and TRBJ2-7, with 10 bases fitting TRBD2. The CDR3 covers 16 residues. CDR1 and CDR2 (germline): DFQATT, SNEGSKA (reference sequence). V shed 4 bases and J 2 bases; nucleotides not matched to a gene: 11. The DNA for the CDR3 is TGCAGTGCTAAACCCTGGACTAGCGGTTCCCCCTACGAGCAGTACTTC. Its translation is CSAKPWTSGSPYEQYF.

This clonotype appeared many times. This chain connects TRBV5-8 to TRBJ2-7, with D unresolved. The CDR3 consists of 13 residues. Germline CDR1 and CDR2: SGHTS and YDEGEE. Deletions cut 3 bases from V and 3 bases from J, with 10 bases between. DNA of the CDR3: TGTGCCAGCAGCTCCCGACTCCACTACGAGCAGTACTTC. As protein: CASSSRLHYEQYF.

The chain employs TRBV9 and TRBJ2-3; 8 bases are shared with TRBD2. The junction had 5 bases not matched to a gene; V was cut back by 0 bases and J by 2 bases. The length of the CDR3 is 16 residues. CDR1 is SGDLS and CDR2 is YYNGEE in the germline V gene. CDR3 DNA sequence: TGTGCCAGCAGCGTAGTCGGGAGGGACGACACAGATACGCAGTATTTT. Amino acid sequence: CASSVVGRDDTDTQYF.

Ten or more counts support this clonotype. V usage is TRBV9 and J usage is TRBJ2-1; 11 bases fit TRBD2. Trimming removed 4 bases from V and 3 bases from J; junction bases left unmatched: 6. Looked up from germline, CDR1 is SGDLS and CDR2 is YYNGEE. This CDR3 contains 16 residues. CDR3 nucleotides: TGTGCCAGCAGCCCTTCCCTAGCGGGAGGCTACAATGAGCAGTTCTTC. Translation: CASSPSLAGGYNEQFF.

This rearrangement joins TRBV19 to TRBJ2-1, with 7 bases identical to TRBD2. The CDR3 covers 16 residues. Germline CDR1 reads LNHDA; CDR2 reads SQIVND (reference sequence). J lost 8 bases, V lost 3 bases, and 13 bases had no gene match. Written as DNA, the CDR3 is TGTGCCAGTAGTATTGCGGCGGGGGAGGGTAGGGATGAGCAGTTCTTC. Translating it yields CASSIAAGEGRDEQFF.

V gene TRBV7-2 combines with J gene TRBJ2-4; D is perhaps TRBD1 (6 bases). Between the trimmed V and J ends, which lost 5 bases and 3 bases, there was a span of 17 bases. This CDR3 is 16 amino acids long. The germline V gene has CDR1 SGHTA and CDR2 FQGNSA. CDR3 DNA: TGTGCCAGCAGCACTCCATCGATAGGGGGCAAAAACATTCAGTACTTC. Amino acid sequence: CASSTPSIGGKNIQYF.

The chain couples TRBV7-9 to TRBJ2-7, with 9 positions matching TRBD1. Germline CDR1 reads SEHNR; CDR2 reads FQNEAQ (reference sequence). The V gene end was trimmed by 4 bases and the J gene end by 6 bases; junction bases not matched to a gene: 13. The CDR3 is made up of 16 amino acids. CDR3 DNA sequence: TGTGCCAGCAGCTCATCCGGGACAGGGATGTTCGGCGAGCAGTACTTC. Translation: CASSSSGTGMFGEQYF.

The chain combines TRBV20-1 with TRBJ1-2; 7 bases fit TRBD1. CDR1 is DFQATT and CDR2 is SNEGSKA in the germline V gene (reference sequence). Trimming cost V 6 bases and J 4 bases; bases outside gene matches: 14. The CDR3 covers 15 residues. Written as DNA, the CDR3 is TGCAGTGCCTGGGGGGATACAGGGGTTCGCTATGGCTACACCTTC. It encodes CSAWGDTGVRYGYTF.

The chain uses TRBV6-6 and TRBJ2-5; D tentatively fits TRBD1 or TRBD2 (6 bases each). The germline CDR1 and CDR2 sequences are MNHNY and SVGAGI (reference sequence). The CDR3 consists of 14 residues. The V and J ends lost 6 bases and 6 bases respectively, with 17 bases between them. The CDR3 bases are TGTGCCAGCAGGCCGGGGGCCGGAAGAAAGACCCAGTACTTC. Residues: CASRPGAGRKTQYF.

On this clonotype: The junction shows a germline mismatch at one end, possibly a read error. The V and J genes are TRBV6-6 and TRBJ2-2, with 8 bases lining up with TRBD2. Germline loops: CDR1 MNHNY, CDR2 SVGAGI (reference sequence). This CDR3 region has 15 residues. Here the CDR3 DNA reads TGTGCCAGCAACCCCCGGGGGGCGCTTAGCGGGGAGCTGCTTTTT. It encodes CASNPRGALSGELLF.

The V and J genes are TRBV19 and TRBJ2-7, with D possibly called TRBD1 or TRBD2 (5 bases each). The CDR3 consists of 15 residues. V dropped 9 bases and J dropped 3 bases, with 21 bases sitting between them. Germline CDR1 reads LNHDA; CDR2 reads SQIVND (reference sequence). The CDR3 nucleotides read TGTGCCAGCAGATCTCTAGGGGCGGGCGTCTACGAGCAGTACTTC. Encoded protein: CASRSLGAGVYEQYF.